The 20 T cell receptor beta chains below all came from one sample that was sequenced in a study of blood T cells in healthy people across ages. Combining a sample-barcoded 5' primer with a J-beta primer mix, a second PCR ran for about 6 to 11 cycles. TCRdb re-analysed the 5' RACE reads in MiXCR, keeping a single row per CDR3 protein. The table records 600,000 to 900,000 distinct CDR3 sequences, about a quarter of them present only once. These records were also assigned to another study, of T cells of mothers and their children.

The sequenced sample consisted of blood. The receptors were gathered from a boy aged 5-17 years in good health.

The chain couples TRBV6-1 to TRBJ1-2, with D maybe TRBD1 (6 bases). The CDR3 contains 15 residues. V was cut by 6 bases and J by 0 bases, with 14 bases left in between. In germline, CDR1 is MNHNS, CDR2 SASEGT. CDR3 DNA: TGTGCCAGCAGGCAACAGGGTTGGGCTAACTATGGCTACACCTTC. It encodes CASRQQGWANYGYTF.

This clonotype was counted once. V gene TRBV9 combines with J gene TRBJ2-3, with 7 bases that match TRBD2. CDR1 and CDR2 (germline): SGDLS, YYNGEE. This CDR3 is 14 amino acids long. Trimming cost V 4 bases and J 6 bases; bases outside gene matches: 8. CDR3 sequence: CASSPKTSWDTQYF. The CDR3 nucleotides read TGTGCCAGCAGCCCGAAGACTAGCTGGGATACGCAGTATTTT.

This clonotype was seen a few times. This rearrangement joins TRBV20-1 to TRBJ1-2, with D maybe TRBD1 (6 bases). V was shortened by 5 bases and J by 4 bases, with 23 bases between the two germline ends. The CDR3 has 16 residues. From germline, CDR1 is DFQATT and CDR2 SNEGSKA (reference sequence). The CDR3 protein is CSAHDSDRSLVYGYTF. For the CDR3, the DNA is TGCAGTGCTCATGACTCGGACAGATCACTCGTCTATGGCTACACCTTC.

This clonotype was detected a few times. CDR3 loop: CSARVNTAYEQYF. The CDR3 region has the DNA TGCAGTGCTAGAGTGAACACAGCCTACGAGCAGTACTTC. The chain has TRBV20-1 and TRBJ2-7, with D unresolved. V was clipped by 1 base and J by 2 bases, with 9 bases between them. CDR3 length equals 13 residues. From germline, CDR1 is DFQATT and CDR2 SNEGSKA (reference sequence).

The V call is TRBV28, the J call TRBJ1-2; D is undetermined. Trimming shortened V by 6 bases and J by 9 bases, and 14 bases separated the two germline ends. Germline loops: CDR1 MDHEN, CDR2 SYDVKM. This CDR3 has 12 amino acids. The CDR3 loop reads CASRGLRSSYTF. The CDR3, as DNA: TGTGCCAGCAGAGGACTGAGGAGTAGCTACACCTTC.

The gene calls are TRBV5-1 and TRBJ2-2, with D possibly TRBD1 on 5 matching bases. Germline CDR1 is SGHRS and CDR2 is YFSETQ. The CDR3 is made up of 16 amino acids. Trimming took 3 bases from V and 2 from J, leaving 14 bases between them. CDR3 sequence: CASSSDIIDNTGELFF. CDR3 nucleotides: TGCGCCAGCAGCTCGGACATCATTGACAACACCGGGGAGCTGTTTTTT.

Notes on this clonotype: A much bigger clone sits one base away, suggesting this may be a read error. V usage is TRBV14 and J usage is TRBJ2-5, with a weak D call TRBD1 (6 bases). Germline assignment: CDR1 SGHDN and CDR2 FVKESK. This CDR3 contains 13 residues. With 4 bases removed from V and 3 bases from J, the gap between germline ends came to 9 bases. The DNA of the CDR3 is TGTGCCAGCAGCCGGAACAGGGAAGAGACCCAGTACTTC. Translating it yields CASSRNREETQYF. Full variable domain (outside the CDR3, taken from reference TRBV14 and TRBJ2-5): EAGVTQFPSHSVIEKGQTVTLRCDPISGHDNLYWYRRVMGKEIKFLLHFVKESKQDESGMPNNRFLAERTGGTYSTLKVQPAELEDSGVYFCASSRNREETQYFGPGTRLLVL.

As regards this clonotype: Since a much larger clone is just one base distant, this may be a read error. The chain uses TRBV7-2 and TRBJ2-3; D might be TRBD2 (6 bases). Per germline, CDR1 SGHTA and CDR2 FQGNSA. This CDR3 comprises 14 residues. CDR3 DNA sequence: TGTGCCAGCAGCCCCACCACTAGCACAGATATGCAGTATTTT. Its protein product is CASSPTTSTDMQYF.

The gene calls are TRBV6-1 and TRBJ2-5; D uncertain. Per the germline V gene, CDR1 is MNHNS and CDR2 is SASEGT. The V end was cut by 6 bases, the J end by 7 bases, with 9 bases between. This CDR3 is 11 amino acids long. CDR3 residues: CASRQLWTQYF. As DNA, the CDR3 is TGTGCCAGCAGACAACTTTGGACCCAGTACTTC.

J is TRBJ1-3 and V is TRBV2; D is unresolved. This CDR3 comprises 14 residues. CDR1 SNHLY and CDR2 FYNNEI come from the germline V gene. V gave up 9 bases and J gave up 0 bases, with 12 bases separating them. The CDR3 loop reads CASRRLSSGNTIYF. The DNA for the CDR3 is TGTGCCAGTAGGAGACTGAGCTCTGGAAACACCATATATTTT.

This clonotype was detected a few times. This chain uses TRBV11-2 with TRBJ1-2; D is unclear. The CDR3 spans 15 residues. Looked up from germline, CDR1 is SGHAT and CDR2 is FQNNGV. Trimming shortened V by 3 bases and J by 2 bases, and 13 bases separated the two germline ends. CDR3 DNA sequence: TGTGCCAGCAGCTTTCCTGGAAAAGGAAACTATGGCTACACCTTC. Protein: CASSFPGKGNYGYTF.

The V gene is TRBV20-1, the J gene TRBJ2-7, with D uncertain. Gene TRBJ2-1 matches the end of the DNA better, so the J call may be wrong. This CDR3 has 15 residues. CDR1 and CDR2 from the germline V gene are DFQATT and SNEGSKA (reference sequence). For the CDR3, the DNA is TGCAGTGCTAGTTTGATCGACTCACCCTACAATGAGCAGTTCTTC. Its protein product is CSASLIDSPYNEQFF.

V and J are TRBV5-1 and TRBJ1-2; D may be TRBD1 (6 bases). V lost 0 bases and J lost 6, with 21 bases in between. CDR1 and CDR2 from the germline V gene are SGHRS and YFSETQ. The CDR3 covers 17 residues. CDR3 residues: CASSLGGTPLFGNGYTF. CDR3 nucleotide sequence: TGCGCCAGCAGCTTGGGGGGGACACCACTTTTTGGTAATGGCTACACCTTC. The whole variable domain, remainder taken from reference TRBV5-1 and TRBJ1-2, is KAGVTQTPRYLIKTRGQQVTLSCSPISGHRSVSWYQQTPGQGLQFLFEYFSETQRNKGNFPGRFSGRQFSNSRSEMNVSTLELGDSALYLCASSLGGTPLFGNGYTFGSGTRLTVV.

The V gene is TRBV5-1, the J gene TRBJ2-7, with D perhaps being TRBD1 or TRBD2 (6 bases each). The V and J ends lost 2 bases and 6 bases respectively, with 21 bases between them. CDR1 is SGHRS, CDR2 YFSETQ, per germline. The CDR3 totals 16 residues. The chain's CDR3 is CASSFLRGALGGEQYF. CDR3 in DNA: TGCGCCAGCAGCTTCCTTAGGGGGGCACTGGGGGGCGAGCAGTACTTC.

This clonotype was observed a few times. J is TRBJ2-5 and V is TRBV20-1; D unresolved. The CDR3 totals 14 residues. The V and J ends lost 0 bases and 4 bases respectively, with 12 bases between them. Germline V gene lookup returns CDR1 DFQATT and CDR2 SNEGSKA (reference sequence). CDR3 nucleotide sequence: TGCAGTGCTAGAGATCTTCTAGAAGGAGAGACCCAGTACTTC. It specifies CSARDLLEGETQYF.

The chain employs TRBV12-3 or TRBV12-4 and TRBJ2-6; D is unclear. The CDR3 length is 13 residues. V was cut by 7 bases and J by 2 bases, with 6 bases left in between. The CDR3 coding sequence is TGTGCCAGCACTCCCACTGGGGCCAACGTCCTGACTTTC. It yields the protein CASTPTGANVLTF.

The V gene is TRBV5-1, the J gene TRBJ2-2; 7 bases match TRBD1. The V and J ends lost 5 bases and 6 bases, in that order; junction bases with no gene match: 13. CDR1 and CDR2 (germline): SGHRS, YFSETQ. This CDR3 spans 16 amino acids. The CDR3 region is CASSTRQGRISGELFF. The CDR3 bases are TGCGCCAGCAGTACAAGACAGGGTAGGATCTCCGGGGAGCTGTTTTTT.

As to this clonotype: The junction departs from germline at one end; a sequencing error may be responsible. The chain uses TRBV7-4 and TRBJ1-1; weak D call: TRBD1 (5 bases). Germline V gene lookup returns CDR1 SGHVT and CDR2 SQSDAQ. This CDR3 is 14 amino acids long. The CDR3 DNA reads TGTGCCAGCAGGGCGGCAGGGCTGAACGCTGAAGCTTTCTTT. As protein: CASRAAGLNAEAFF.

The CDR3 coding sequence is TGTGCCAGCAGCACCACAGACAGGGATTTCTATGGCTACACCTTC. Translating it yields CASSTTDRDFYGYTF. The V call is TRBV7-2, the J call TRBJ1-2; 7 bases map to TRBD1. This CDR3 has 15 amino acids. Trimming at V came to 5 bases and at J to 4 bases, leaving 10 bases not matched to a gene. The germline CDR1 and CDR2 sequences are SGHTA and FQGNSA.

The gene calls are TRBV7-9 and TRBJ2-7, with 11 bases identical to TRBD1. The V segment lost 5 bases and the J segment 0 bases; nucleotides outside the gene matches: 6. CDR1 SEHNR and CDR2 FQNEAQ come from the germline V gene (reference sequence). The CDR3 totals 16 residues. CDR3 sequence (DNA): TGTGCCAGCAGCAGGACAGGGGGCCTTGACTCCTACGAGCAGTACTTC. Amino acid sequence: CASSRTGGLDSYEQYF.